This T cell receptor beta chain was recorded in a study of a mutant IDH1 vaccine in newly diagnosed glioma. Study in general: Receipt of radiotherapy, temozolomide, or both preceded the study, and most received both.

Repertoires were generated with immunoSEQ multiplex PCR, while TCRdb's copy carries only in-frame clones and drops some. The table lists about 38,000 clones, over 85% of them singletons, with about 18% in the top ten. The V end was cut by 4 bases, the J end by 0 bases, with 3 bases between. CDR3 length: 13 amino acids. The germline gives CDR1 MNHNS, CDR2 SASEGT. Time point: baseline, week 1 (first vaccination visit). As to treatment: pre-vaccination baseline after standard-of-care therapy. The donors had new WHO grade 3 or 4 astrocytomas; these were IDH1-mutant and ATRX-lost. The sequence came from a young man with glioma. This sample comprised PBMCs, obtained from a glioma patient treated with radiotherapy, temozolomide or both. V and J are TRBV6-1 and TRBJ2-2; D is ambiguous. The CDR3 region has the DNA TGTGCCAGCAGTGTCACGAACACCGGGGAGCTGTTTTTT. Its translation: CASSVTNTGELFF.